This is a list of T cell receptor beta chains from one sample in a study of T-cell memory formation after mild COVID-19. TCRdb re-called the 5' RACE reads with MiXCR, one entry per CDR3 protein. The sample records 250,000 to 300,000 distinct CDR3 sequences, 8% to 10% being singletons. Sequenced sample: PBMCs or a T cell subset sorted from them (not recorded which). The source of these receptors is a young man who had mild COVID-19 (a few samples of this study predate the infection). Cell type and time point are not known. Each CDR3 is given with its conserved first and last residue. A D gene is named only where the DNA matches it firmly. A row's size may be missing; if present it is once, few, many or a size class.

>.|.|TRBV4-3|TRBJ1-4|16
CASSQDWSATNEKLFF
TGCGCCAGCAGCCAAGATTGGAGCGCAACTAATGAAAAACTGTTTTTT
>.|.|TRBV4-3|TRBJ1-1|18
CASSQEPSEVRLHTEAFF
TGCGCCAGCAGCCAAGAGCCATCCGAGGTTAGGTTGCACACTGAAGCTTTCTTT
>.|.|TRBV7-3|TRBJ2-3|15
CASSVESASVDTQYF
TGTGCCAGCAGCGTAGAATCCGCAAGTGTGGATACGCAGTATTTT
>.|.|TRBV6-6|TRBJ2-5|16
CASSYSPELAGETQYF
TGTGCCAGCAGTTACTCGCCGGAACTAGCCGGGGAGACCCAGTACTTC
>many|.|TRBV4-1|TRBJ1-3|15
CASSPPRGDRNTIYF
TGCGCCAGCAGCCCCCCTCGGGGGGATCGAAACACCATATATTTT
>many|TRBD2|TRBV9|TRBJ2-3|17
CASSVAKERGETDTQYF
TGTGCCAGCAGCGTAGCTAAAGAGCGGGGGGAGACAGATACGCAGTATTTT
>few|.|TRBV4-3|TRBJ2-2|16
CASSQDPLVVPGELFF
TGCGCCAGCAGCCAAGATCCGCTAGTTGTCCCCGGGGAGCTGTTTTTT
>.|.|TRBV30|TRBJ2-5|15
CAWSPTGPGVETQYF
TGTGCCTGGAGTCCGACAGGGCCGGGGGTGGAGACCCAGTACTTC
>few|TRBD2|TRBV30|TRBJ2-1|12
CAWRRGTGVQFF
TGTGCCTGGAGGCGGGGGACTGGGGTGCAGTTCTTC
>few|TRBD2|TRBV20-1|TRBJ2-1|16
CSAETSGGSIYNEQFF
TGCAGTGCTGAAACTAGCGGGGGGTCGATCTACAATGAGCAGTTCTTC
>few|TRBD2|TRBV14|TRBJ2-1|18
CASSQGLAGTYSYNEQFF
TGTGCCAGCAGCCAAGGACTAGCGGGGACTTACTCCTACAATGAGCAGTTCTTC
>.|TRBD1|TRBV20-1|TRBJ1-1|13
CSGRQGRNTEAFF
TGCAGTGGTCGACAGGGCAGGAACACTGAAGCTTTCTTT
>.|.|TRBV3-1|TRBJ2-1|13
CASSQGGANEQFF
TGTGCCAGCAGCCAAGGCGGGGCAAATGAGCAGTTCTTC
>many|TRBD1|TRBV7-2|TRBJ1-5|17
CASSLVGGQGDNQPQHF
TGTGCCAGCAGCTTAGTCGGGGGACAGGGGGACAATCAGCCCCAGCATTTT
>many|.|TRBV5-1|TRBJ2-5|14
CASSGTRFQETQYF
TGCGCCAGCAGCGGGACGAGGTTCCAAGAGACCCAGTACTTC
>.|.|TRBV20-1|TRBJ2-7|15
CSARRGGYPSYEQYF
TGCAGTGCTAGGAGGGGGGGCTACCCTTCCTACGAGCAGTACTTC
>few|.|TRBV12-3/TRBV12-4|TRBJ1-1|14
CASILGGASTEAFF
TGTGCCAGCATCCTCGGGGGGGCCAGCACTGAAGCTTTCTTT
>many|TRBD1|TRBV18|TRBJ2-5|13
CASSPGQEETQYF
TGTGCCAGCTCACCGGGACAGGAAGAGACCCAGTACTTC
>few|.|TRBV18|TRBJ2-5|15
CASSPQEMGQETQYF
TGTGCCAGCTCACCACAGGAGATGGGGCAAGAGACCCAGTACTTC
>.|.|TRBV11-3|TRBJ2-3|13
CASSSTFADTQYF
TGTGCCAGCAGCTCGACCTTCGCAGATACGCAGTATTTT
>many|TRBD1|TRBV7-9|TRBJ2-6|18
CASSSGTGGMSGANVLTF
TGTGCCAGCAGCTCAGGGACAGGGGGCATGTCTGGGGCCAACGTCCTGACTTTC
>few|TRBD2|TRBV28|TRBJ2-5|13
CASSSLAEETQYF
TGTGCCAGCAGTAGCCTAGCGGAAGAGACCCAGTACTTC
>.|TRBD2|TRBV20-1|TRBJ2-7|15
CSARGGLSSSYEQYF
TGCAGTGCTAGAGGGGGACTATCTAGCTCCTACGAGCAGTACTTC
>few|.|TRBV7-8|TRBJ2-3|17
CASSLGGSRVLTDTQYF
TGTGCCAGCAGCTTAGGCGGAAGCAGGGTCCTCACAGATACGCAGTATTTT
>many|TRBD1|TRBV7-2|TRBJ1-6|16
CASSSRQGTANSPLHF
TGTGCCAGCAGCTCAAGACAGGGAACCGCTAATTCACCCCTCCACTTT
>.|.|TRBV6-1|TRBJ2-7|14
CASSLSGTAYEQYF
TGTGCCAGCTCCCTCAGCGGGACAGCCTACGAGCAGTACTTC
>.|.|TRBV12-3/TRBV12-4|TRBJ2-3|16
CASSHPPQGRTDTQYF
TGTGCCAGCAGTCACCCCCCACAGGGTCGGACAGATACGCAGTATTTT
>few|.|TRBV9|TRBJ2-7|12
CASSPSGNEQYF
TGTGCCAGCAGCCCCTCAGGCAACGAGCAGTACTTC
>few|.|TRBV12-3/TRBV12-4|TRBJ2-1|16
CASSLWGESSYNEQFF
TGTGCCAGCAGTTTATGGGGCGAGAGCTCCTACAATGAGCAGTTCTTC
>many|.|TRBV18|TRBJ2-2|13
CASSPGYTGELFF
TGTGCCAGCTCACCAGGGTACACCGGGGAGCTGTTTTTT
>.|.|TRBV20-1|TRBJ2-5|12
CSARYSSETEYF
TGCAGTGCTAGGTACAGCTCTGAGACCGAGTACTTC
>.|.|TRBV28|TRBJ1-1|16
CASSLLTGAGDTEAFF
TGTGCCAGCAGTTTATTAACAGGAGCAGGGGACACTGAAGCTTTCTTT
>few|TRBD1|TRBV30|TRBJ1-4|15
CAWSTRTGSNEKLFF
TGTGCCTGGAGTACCCGGACAGGATCTAATGAAAAACTGTTTTTT
>few|.|TRBV3-1|TRBJ1-5|13
CASSRGGVQPQHF
TGTGCCAGCAGCCGCGGGGGGGTCCAGCCCCAGCATTTT
>few|.|TRBV7-2|TRBJ2-3|13
CASSPGQQDTQYF
TGTGCCAGCAGCCCAGGACAGCAAGATACGCAGTATTTT
>many|.|TRBV7-2|TRBJ2-3|15
CASSPIGGLRDTQYF
TGTGCCAGCAGCCCCATAGGGGGGCTGAGGGATACGCAGTATTTT
>.|.|TRBV15|TRBJ1-2|13
CATSVGTHYGYTF
TGTGCCACCAGCGTAGGGACTCACTATGGCTACACCTTC
>few|TRBD2|TRBV12-3/TRBV12-4|TRBJ2-1|14
CASSTTSGGNEQFF
TGTGCCAGCAGTACGACTAGCGGGGGCAATGAGCAGTTCTTC
>.|.|TRBV9|TRBJ1-1|12
CASSGTGPEAFF
TGTGCCAGCAGCGGTACAGGGCCTGAAGCTTTCTTT
>.|.|TRBV5-4|TRBJ2-3|17
CASSSPDLGFGTDTQYF
TGTGCCAGCAGCTCCCCTGATTTAGGGTTTGGCACAGATACGCAGTATTTT
>.|TRBD1|TRBV14|TRBJ2-7|15
CASSHGTGGQNEQYF
TGTGCCAGCAGCCACGGGACAGGGGGCCAGAACGAGCAGTACTTC
>few|TRBD1|TRBV6-2/TRBV6-3|TRBJ2-1|14
CASTGTGVYNEQFF
TGTGCCAGCACCGGGACAGGGGTTTACAATGAGCAGTTCTTC
>few|.|TRBV6-2/TRBV6-3|TRBJ2-1|17
CASSYSPALARYNEQFF
TGTGCCAGCAGTTATAGCCCAGCCCTAGCGCGTTACAATGAGCAGTTCTTC
>few|TRBD1|TRBV10-2|TRBJ1-1|13
CASRDRQNTEAFF
TGCGCCAGCAGGGACAGGCAGAACACTGAAGCTTTCTTT
>few|.|TRBV7-3|TRBJ2-6|18
CASSPAPGDLSGANVLTF
TGTGCCAGCAGCCCCGCGCCAGGGGACCTTTCTGGGGCCAACGTCCTGACTTTC
>.|.|TRBV11-2|TRBJ2-2|16
CASKSRGHPSTGELFF
TGTGCCAGCAAATCACGGGGACACCCGAGCACCGGGGAGCTGTTTTTT
>few|TRBD2|TRBV24-1|TRBJ2-5|15
CATSDLSSGEETQYF
TGTGCCACCAGTGATTTGTCTAGCGGGGAAGAGACCCAGTACTTC